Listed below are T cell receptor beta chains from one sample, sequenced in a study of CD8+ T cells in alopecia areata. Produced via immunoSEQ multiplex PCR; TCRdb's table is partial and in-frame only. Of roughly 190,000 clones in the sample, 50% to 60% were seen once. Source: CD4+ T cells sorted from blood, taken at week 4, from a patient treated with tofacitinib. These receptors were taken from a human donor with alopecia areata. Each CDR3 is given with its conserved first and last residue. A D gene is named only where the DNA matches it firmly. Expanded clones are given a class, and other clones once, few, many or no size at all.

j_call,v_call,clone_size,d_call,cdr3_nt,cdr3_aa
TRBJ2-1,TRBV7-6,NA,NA,TGTGCCAGCAGCTTAGATGAGGTTTCCAATGAGCAGTTCTTC,CASSLDEVSNEQFF
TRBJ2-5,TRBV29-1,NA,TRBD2,TGCAGCGTTGAACCGGGACGGATAGCGGGAGTAATGAGGGAGACCCAGTACTTC,CSVEPGRIAGVMRETQYF
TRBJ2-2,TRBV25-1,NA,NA,TGTGCCAGCAGTGAATCTTGGGACACCAACACCGGGGAGCTGTTTTTT,CASSESWDTNTGELFF
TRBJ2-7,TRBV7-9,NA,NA,TGTGCCAGCAGCCTTCTACAGAACTCCTACGAGCAGTACTTC,CASSLLQNSYEQYF
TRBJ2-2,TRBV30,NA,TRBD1,TGTGCCTGGAGTCGGACAGGCAGCACCGGGGAGCTGTTTTTT,CAWSRTGSTGELFF
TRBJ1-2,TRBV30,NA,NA,TGTGCCTGGAGTGACCCGTATGCAACCTTC,CAWSDPYATF
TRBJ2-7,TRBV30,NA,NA,TGTGCCTGGAGTGTATTATGGGAGCAGTACTTC,CAWSVLWEQYF
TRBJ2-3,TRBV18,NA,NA,TGTGCCAGCTCACCTCTCCCGCGGGACACAGATACGCAGTATTTT,CASSPLPRDTDTQYF
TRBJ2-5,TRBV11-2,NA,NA,TGTGCCAGCAGCTTAGGGCGGGTAGAGACCCAGTACTTC,CASSLGRVETQYF
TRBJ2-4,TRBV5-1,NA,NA,TGCGCCAGCAGCCCGCGTTCGGACAGAAACATTCAGTACTTC,CASSPRSDRNIQYF
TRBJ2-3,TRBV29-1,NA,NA,TGCAGCGTTGAAAGCCAGGGAGCGACTACGCAGTATTTT,CSVESQGATTQYF
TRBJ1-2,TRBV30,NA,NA,TGTGCCTGGAGTGTAGAGGGGTACTATGGCTACACCTTC,CAWSVEGYYGYTF
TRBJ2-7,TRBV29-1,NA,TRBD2,TGCAGCGTTGAAGCGGGAGGGGCTAGGGAGCAGTACTTC,CSVEAGGAREQYF
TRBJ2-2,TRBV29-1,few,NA,TGCAGCGTTGTTTTAGCGGAAGCGAACACCGGGGAGCTGTTTTTT,CSVVLAEANTGELFF
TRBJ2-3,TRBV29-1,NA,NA,TGCAGCGTGCAGGGACCTGGCACAGATACGCAGTATTTT,CSVQGPGTDTQYF
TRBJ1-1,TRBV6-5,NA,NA,TGTGCCAGCAGTTACTCGAAATGGGGGCTCGGGACTGAAGCTTTCTTT,CASSYSKWGLGTEAFF
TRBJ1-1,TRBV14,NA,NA,TGTGCCAGCAGCCAACCAGGGAGCCCCACGGGAACTGAAGCTTTCTTT,CASSQPGSPTGTEAFF
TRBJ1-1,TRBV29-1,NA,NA,TGCAGCACATCCCGACAGGAGAACACTGAAGCTTTCTTT,CSTSRQENTEAFF
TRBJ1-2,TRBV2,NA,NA,TGTGCCAGCAGAGACGGGACGGGCGGCTACACCTTC,CASRDGTGGYTF
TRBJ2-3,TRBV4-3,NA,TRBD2,TGCGCCAGCAGCCTGCGGACTAGCGGGAGTTGGGATACGCAGTATTTT,CASSLRTSGSWDTQYF
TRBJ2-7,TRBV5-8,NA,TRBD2,TGTGCCAGCAGCCGAGGACTAGCGGATTACGAGCAGTACTTC,CASSRGLADYEQYF
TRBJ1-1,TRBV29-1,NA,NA,TGCAGCGTTGAGGTCCCTAATCTGAACACTGAAGCTTTCTTT,CSVEVPNLNTEAFF
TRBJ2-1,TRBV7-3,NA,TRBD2,TGTGCCAGCAGCCTCGGACTAGCGGGGGTCGATGAGCAGTTCTTC,CASSLGLAGVDEQFF
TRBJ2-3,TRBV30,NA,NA,TGTGCCTGGAGGACCCTTGCTAGCACAGATACGCAGTATTTT,CAWRTLASTDTQYF
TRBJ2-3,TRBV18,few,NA,TGTGCCAGCTCACTAGTACACGGTACAGATACGCAGTATTTT,CASSLVHGTDTQYF
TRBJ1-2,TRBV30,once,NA,TGTGCCTGGACTGCCCAGGGGCCCTATGGCTACACCTTC,CAWTAQGPYGYTF
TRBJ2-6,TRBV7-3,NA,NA,TGTGCCAGCAGCTGGGACTCGGGCGGGGCCAACGTCCTGACTTTC,CASSWDSGGANVLTF
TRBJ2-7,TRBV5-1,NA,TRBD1,TGCGCCAGCAGCCTGGGACAGGTGGCCTACGAGCAGTACTTC,CASSLGQVAYEQYF
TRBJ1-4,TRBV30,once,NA,TGTGCCTGGAGTGTTGCGACAGACGAAAAACTGTTTTTT,CAWSVATDEKLFF
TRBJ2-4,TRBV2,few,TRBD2,TGTGCCAGCAGTGATTTAAGGGGCGGGAGAAGGGCCAAAAACATTCAGTACTTC,CASSDLRGGRRAKNIQYF
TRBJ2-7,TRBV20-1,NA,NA,TGCAGTGCTAGAGATCTACTTGAGCAGTACTTC,CSARDLLEQYF
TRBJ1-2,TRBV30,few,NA,TGTGCCTGGAGCCAGTTGGAGGAGAGTGGCTACACCTTC,CAWSQLEESGYTF
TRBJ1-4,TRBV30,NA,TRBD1,TGTGCCTGGAACCGACAGGGAGGTCCTGAAAAACTGTTTTTT,CAWNRQGGPEKLFF
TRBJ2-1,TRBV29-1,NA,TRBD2,TGCAGCGTACGACTAGCGGGAAGGAATGAGCAGTTCTTC,CSVRLAGRNEQFF
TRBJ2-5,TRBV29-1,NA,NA,TGCAGCGCCGCTCGACAAGAGACCCAGTACTTC,CSAARQETQYF
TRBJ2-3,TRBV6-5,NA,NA,TGTGCCAGCAAGCAGGGGCCTCGGGGCACAGATACGCAGTATTTT,CASKQGPRGTDTQYF
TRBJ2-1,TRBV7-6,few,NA,TGTGCCAGCAGCTTAGCCCGGGCCAATGAGCAGTTCTTC,CASSLARANEQFF
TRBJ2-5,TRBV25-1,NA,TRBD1,TGTGCCAGCAGGTTAGGAGGGACAGGCGGGGAGACCCAGTACTTC,CASRLGGTGGETQYF
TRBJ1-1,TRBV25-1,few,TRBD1,TGTGCCAGCAGTGGGCCGACAGGGGTGAACACTGAAGCTTTCTTT,CASSGPTGVNTEAFF
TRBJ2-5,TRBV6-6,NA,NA,TGTGCCAGCAGACTCTCGTCAGGGATGGAGACCCAGTACTTC,CASRLSSGMETQYF
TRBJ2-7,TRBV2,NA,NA,TGTGCCAGCACCAACACCTACGAGCAGTACTTC,CASTNTYEQYF